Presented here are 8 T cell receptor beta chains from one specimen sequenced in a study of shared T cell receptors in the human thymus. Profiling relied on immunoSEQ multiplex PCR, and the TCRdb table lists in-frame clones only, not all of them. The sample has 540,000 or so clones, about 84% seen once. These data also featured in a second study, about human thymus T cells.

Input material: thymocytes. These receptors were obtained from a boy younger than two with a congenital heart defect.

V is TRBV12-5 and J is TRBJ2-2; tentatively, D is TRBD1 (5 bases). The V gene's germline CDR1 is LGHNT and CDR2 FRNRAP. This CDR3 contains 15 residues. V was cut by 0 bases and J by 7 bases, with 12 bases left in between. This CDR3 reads CASGLVQDSLGELFF. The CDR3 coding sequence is TGTGCTAGTGGTTTGGTACAAGACAGCCTCGGGGAGCTGTTTTTT.

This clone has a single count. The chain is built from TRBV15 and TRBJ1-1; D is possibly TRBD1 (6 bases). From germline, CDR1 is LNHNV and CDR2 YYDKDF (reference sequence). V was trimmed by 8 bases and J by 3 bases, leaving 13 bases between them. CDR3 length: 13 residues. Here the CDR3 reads CATAGRGYTEAFF. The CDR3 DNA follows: TGTGCCACCGCAGGGAGGGGGTACACTGAAGCTTTCTTT.

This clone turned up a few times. CDR3 DNA: TGTGCCAGCAGTGACAACCCGACGGGGGTAGAGACCCAGTACTTC. Protein sequence: CASSDNPTGVETQYF. V and J are TRBV6-4 and TRBJ2-5, with D possibly TRBD2 on 6 matching bases. Germline lookup yields CDR1 MRHNA and CDR2 SNTAGT. V lost 2 bases, J lost 4 bases, and 14 bases lay in between. This CDR3 is built from 15 residues.

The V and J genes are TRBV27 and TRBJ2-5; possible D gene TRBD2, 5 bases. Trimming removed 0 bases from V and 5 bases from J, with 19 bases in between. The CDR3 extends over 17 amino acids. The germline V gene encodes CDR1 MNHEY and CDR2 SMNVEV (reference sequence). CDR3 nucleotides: TGTGCCAGCAGTTTATCCCTCCAGAGGGCCATCCAGGAGACCCAGTACTTC. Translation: CASSLSLQRAIQETQYF.

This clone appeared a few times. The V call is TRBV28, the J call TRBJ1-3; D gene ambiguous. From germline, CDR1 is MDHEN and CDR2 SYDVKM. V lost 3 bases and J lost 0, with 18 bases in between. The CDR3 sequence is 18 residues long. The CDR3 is CASSFEGQSRHSGNTIYF. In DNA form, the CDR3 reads TGTGCCAGCAGTTTCGAGGGCCAGTCACGCCACTCTGGAAACACCATATATTTT.

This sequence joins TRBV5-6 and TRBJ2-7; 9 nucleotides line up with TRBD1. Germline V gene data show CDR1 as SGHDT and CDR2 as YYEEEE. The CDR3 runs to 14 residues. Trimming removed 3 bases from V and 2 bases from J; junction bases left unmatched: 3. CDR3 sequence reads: CASSYRGPTYEQYF. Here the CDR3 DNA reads TGTGCCAGCAGCTACAGGGGGCCGACCTACGAGCAGTACTTC.

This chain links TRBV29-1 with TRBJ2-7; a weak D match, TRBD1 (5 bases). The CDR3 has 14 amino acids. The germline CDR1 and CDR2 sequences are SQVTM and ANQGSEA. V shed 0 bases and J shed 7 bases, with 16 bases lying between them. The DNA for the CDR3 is TGCAGCGTTGAAGACCCCACAGGAAAAGAGGAGCAGTACTTC. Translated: CSVEDPTGKEEQYF.

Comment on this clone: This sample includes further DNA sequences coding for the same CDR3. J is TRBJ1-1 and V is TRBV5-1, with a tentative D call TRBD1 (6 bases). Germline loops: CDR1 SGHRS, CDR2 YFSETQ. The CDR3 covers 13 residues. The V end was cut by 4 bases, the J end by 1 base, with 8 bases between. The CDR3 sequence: CASSLDRNTEAFF. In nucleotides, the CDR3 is TGCGCCAGCAGCCTGGACAGGAACACTGAAGCTTTCTTT.